The rows below give T cell receptor beta chains drawn from one sample of a study of cytomegalovirus exposure and HLA in healthy donors. Measured with immunoSEQ multiplex PCR; TCRdb has only the in-frame clones, and not every one. Of approximately 110,000 clones in the sample, around 81% were seen once. The material sequenced was PBMCs. These receptor sequences come from a woman younger than 45 in good health and CMV-seronegative. Both conserved end residues are part of each CDR3. The D gene is left open where the match is weak. For some rows the clone size is stated as once, few or many, or as a class when expanded; others skip it.

cdr3_nt cdr3_aa clone_size d_call j_call v_call
TGTGCCAGCAGCCCGCAGGACAGGGGTCCCATCGAGCAGTACTTC CASSPQDRGPIEQYF NA TRBD1 TRBJ2-7 TRBV9
TGTGCCATCAGTCTCCTAGCGGGAGTTGTAGATACGCAGTATTTT CAISLLAGVVDTQYF NA TRBD2 TRBJ2-3 TRBV10-3
TGCGCCAGCAGCAATTCAACAGGGTACTACGAGCAGTACTTC CASSNSTGYYEQYF few NA TRBJ2-7 TRBV5-1
TGTGCCACCAGCATACAGAGAGGGTTCACTGAAGCTTTCTTT CATSIQRGFTEAFF NA NA TRBJ1-1 TRBV15
TGTGCCAGTAGTACAACTTCCCAACTTAGTGGCTACACCTTC CASSTTSQLSGYTF NA NA TRBJ1-2 TRBV19
TGTTCCAGCAGCCCCGGACTAGCGGGAGAGGTTGAGCAGTTCTTC CSSSPGLAGEVEQFF NA TRBD2 TRBJ2-1 TRBV7-9
TGTGCCAGCCTGCCGGGACAAATTATACCAAGCACAGATACGCAGTATTTT CASLPGQIIPSTDTQYF NA NA TRBJ2-3 TRBV2
TGCGCCAGCAGCCAGGGAACTAGGAACACTGAAGCTTTCTTT CASSQGTRNTEAFF NA NA TRBJ1-1 TRBV4-3
TGTGCCAGCCCCGGGGGGACAGGGCGAGAGACCCAGTACTTC CASPGGTGRETQYF few NA TRBJ2-5 TRBV21-1
TGTGCCAGCACCTTGATGACAGCTGAAACCGGGGAGCTGTTTTTT CASTLMTAETGELFF NA NA TRBJ2-2 TRBV7-9
TGCGCCACCGCGGCAGGCACAGATACGCAGTATTTT CATAAGTDTQYF NA NA TRBJ2-3 TRBV10-1
TGTGCCAGCAGTTACCGGGGGACCGGGGCCAACGTCCTGACTTTC CASSYRGTGANVLTF NA NA TRBJ2-6 TRBV6-5
TGTGCCAGCAGTTCCCACAGTAACACTGAAGCTTTCTTT CASSSHSNTEAFF NA NA TRBJ1-1 TRBV6-5
TGTGCCAGTAGTATCACTAGCGGGCGACACTATGAGCAGTTCTTC CASSITSGRHYEQFF NA TRBD2 TRBJ2-1 TRBV19
TGTGCCAGCAGCGCCTGGGGCGGGGAGTTTACTGAAGCTTTCTTT CASSAWGGEFTEAFF NA NA TRBJ1-1 TRBV21-1